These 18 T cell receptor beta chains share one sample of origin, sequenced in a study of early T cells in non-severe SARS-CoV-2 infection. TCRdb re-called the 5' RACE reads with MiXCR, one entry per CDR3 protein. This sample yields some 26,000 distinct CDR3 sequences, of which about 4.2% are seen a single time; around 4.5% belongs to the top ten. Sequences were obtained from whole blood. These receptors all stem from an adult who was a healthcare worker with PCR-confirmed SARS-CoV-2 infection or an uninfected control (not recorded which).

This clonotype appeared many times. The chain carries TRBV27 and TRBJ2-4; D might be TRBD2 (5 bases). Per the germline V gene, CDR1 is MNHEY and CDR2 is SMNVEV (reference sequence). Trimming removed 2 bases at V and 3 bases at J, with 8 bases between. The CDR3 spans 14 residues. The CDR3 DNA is TGTGCCAGCAGTTTAATCCGGGACAAAAACATTCAGTACTTC. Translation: CASSLIRDKNIQYF.

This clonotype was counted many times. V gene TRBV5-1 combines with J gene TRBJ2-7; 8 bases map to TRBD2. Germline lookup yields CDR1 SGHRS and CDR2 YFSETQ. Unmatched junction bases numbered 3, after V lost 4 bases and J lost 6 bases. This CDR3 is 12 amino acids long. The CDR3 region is CASSPGGGEQYF. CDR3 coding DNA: TGCGCCAGCAGCCCGGGAGGGGGCGAGCAGTACTTC.

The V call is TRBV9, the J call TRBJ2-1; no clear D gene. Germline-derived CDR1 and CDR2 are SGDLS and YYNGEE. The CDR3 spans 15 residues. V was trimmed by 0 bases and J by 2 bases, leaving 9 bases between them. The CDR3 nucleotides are TGTGCCAGCAGCGTAGGTCGGCAAACCTACAATGAGCAGTTCTTC. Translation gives CASSVGRQTYNEQFF.

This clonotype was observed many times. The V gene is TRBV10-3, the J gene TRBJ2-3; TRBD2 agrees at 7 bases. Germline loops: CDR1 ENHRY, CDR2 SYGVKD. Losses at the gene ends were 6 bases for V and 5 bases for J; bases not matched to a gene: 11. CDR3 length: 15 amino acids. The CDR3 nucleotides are TGTGCCATCAGGAGCGGGACTGGGCGGTTAGATACGCAGTATTTT. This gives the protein CAIRSGTGRLDTQYF.

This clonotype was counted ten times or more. The CDR3 here is CASSPSTEPGYTF. CDR3 bases: TGTGCCAGCTCACCCTCTACTGAACCCGGCTACACCTTC. This chain uses TRBV18 with TRBJ1-2; unclear D gene. This CDR3 is built from 13 residues. Germline CDR1 is KGHSH and CDR2 is LQKENI. Trimming stripped 3 bases from V and 8 bases from J, with 13 bases between. Full variable domain (rest looked up from reference TRBV18 and TRBJ1-2): NAGVMQNPRHLVRRRGQEARLRCSPMKGHSHVYWYRQLPEEGLKFMVYLQKENIIDESGMPKERFSAEFPKEGPSILRIQQVVRGDSAAYFCASSPSTEPGYTFGSGTRLTVV.

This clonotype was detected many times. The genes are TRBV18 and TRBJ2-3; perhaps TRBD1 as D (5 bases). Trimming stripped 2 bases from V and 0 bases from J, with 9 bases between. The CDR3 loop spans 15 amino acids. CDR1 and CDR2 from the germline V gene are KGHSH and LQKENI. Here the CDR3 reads CASSPNTGSTDTQYF. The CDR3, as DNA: TGTGCCAGCTCACCAAACACAGGCAGCACAGATACGCAGTATTTT.

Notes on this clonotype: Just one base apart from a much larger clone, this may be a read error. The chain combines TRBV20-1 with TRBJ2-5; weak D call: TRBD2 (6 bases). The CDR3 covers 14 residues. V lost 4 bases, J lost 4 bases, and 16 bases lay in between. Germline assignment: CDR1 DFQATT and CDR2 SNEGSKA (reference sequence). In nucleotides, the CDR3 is TGCAGTGCTAAAAGACACGGGGGAGGAGAGACCCAGTACTTC. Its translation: CSAKRHGGGETQYF.

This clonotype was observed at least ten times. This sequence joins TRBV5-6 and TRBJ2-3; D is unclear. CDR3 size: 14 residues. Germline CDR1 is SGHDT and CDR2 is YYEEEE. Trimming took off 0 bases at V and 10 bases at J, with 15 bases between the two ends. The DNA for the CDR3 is TGTGCCAGCAGCTTGGGTTGGGCTAGTGTCGCGCAGTATTTT. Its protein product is CASSLGWASVAQYF. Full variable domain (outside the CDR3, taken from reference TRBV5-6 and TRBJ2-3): DAGVTQSPTHLIKTRGQQVTLRCSPKSGHDTVSWYQQALGQGPQFIFQYYEEEERQRGNFPDRFSGHQFPNYSSELNVNALLLGDSALYLCASSLGWASVAQYFGPGTRLTVL.

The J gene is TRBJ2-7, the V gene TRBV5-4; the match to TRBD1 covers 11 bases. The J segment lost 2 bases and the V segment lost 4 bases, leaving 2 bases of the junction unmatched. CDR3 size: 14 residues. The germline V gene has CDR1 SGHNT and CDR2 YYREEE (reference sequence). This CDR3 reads CASSRGQGAYEQYF. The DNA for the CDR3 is TGTGCCAGCAGCAGGGGACAGGGGGCCTACGAGCAGTACTTC.

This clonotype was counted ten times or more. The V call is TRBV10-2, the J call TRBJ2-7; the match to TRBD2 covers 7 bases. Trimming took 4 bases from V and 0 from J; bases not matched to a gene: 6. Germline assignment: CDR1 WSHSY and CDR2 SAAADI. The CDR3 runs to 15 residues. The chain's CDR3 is CASSGGLGFSYEQYF. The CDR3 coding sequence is TGCGCCAGCAGTGGTGGACTAGGTTTCTCCTACGAGCAGTACTTC.

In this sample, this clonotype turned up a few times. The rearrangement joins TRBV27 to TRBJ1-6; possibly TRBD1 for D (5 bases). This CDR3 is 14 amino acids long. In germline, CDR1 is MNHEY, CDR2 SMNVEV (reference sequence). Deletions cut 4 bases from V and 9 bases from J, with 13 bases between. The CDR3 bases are TGTGCCAGCAGTTCCTCAGGGAGATCTTCACCCCTCCACTTT. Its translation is CASSSSGRSSPLHF.

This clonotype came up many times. CDR3 coding DNA: TGCGCCAGCAGCCAAGAGCGACAGGGGGCCTGGAGAAACACCATATATTTT. It codes for CASSQERQGAWRNTIYF. The chain carries TRBV4-1 and TRBJ1-3, with 10 bases aligning to TRBD1. In germline, CDR1 is MGHRA, CDR2 YSYEKL. The CDR3 totals 17 residues. Germline trimming cut 0 bases from V and 5 bases from J; bases unmatched to any gene: 7.

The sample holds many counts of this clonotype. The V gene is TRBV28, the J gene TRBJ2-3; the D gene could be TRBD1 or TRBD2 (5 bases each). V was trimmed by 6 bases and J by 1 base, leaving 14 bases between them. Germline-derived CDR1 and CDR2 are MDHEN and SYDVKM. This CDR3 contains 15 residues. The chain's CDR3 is CASSNGAEGTDTQYF. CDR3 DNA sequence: TGTGCCAGCAGCAACGGGGCCGAGGGCACAGATACGCAGTATTTT.

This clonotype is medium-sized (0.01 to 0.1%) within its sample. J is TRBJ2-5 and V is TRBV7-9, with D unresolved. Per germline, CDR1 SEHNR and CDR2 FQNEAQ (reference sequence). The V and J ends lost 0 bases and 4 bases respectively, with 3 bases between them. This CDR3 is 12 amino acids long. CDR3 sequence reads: CASSLARETQYF. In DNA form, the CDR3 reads TGTGCCAGCAGCTTAGCCCGAGAGACCCAGTACTTC.

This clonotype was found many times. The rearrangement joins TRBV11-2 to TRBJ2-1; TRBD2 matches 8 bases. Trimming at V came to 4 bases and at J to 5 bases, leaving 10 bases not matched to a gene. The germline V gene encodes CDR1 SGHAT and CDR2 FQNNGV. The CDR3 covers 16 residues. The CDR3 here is CASSSHSGAGDNEQFF. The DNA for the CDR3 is TGTGCCAGCAGCTCCCATAGCGGGGCCGGAGACAATGAGCAGTTCTTC.

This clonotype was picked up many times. CDR3 protein: CASSPPGEANEKLFF. CDR3 nucleotides: TGTGCCAGCTCACCTCCAGGAGAGGCTAATGAAAAACTGTTTTTT. This sequence joins TRBV18 and TRBJ1-4; D gene uncertain. The CDR3 covers 15 residues. The germline V and J ends were trimmed by 3 bases and 3 bases, with 11 bases remaining between them. Germline loops: CDR1 KGHSH, CDR2 LQKENI.

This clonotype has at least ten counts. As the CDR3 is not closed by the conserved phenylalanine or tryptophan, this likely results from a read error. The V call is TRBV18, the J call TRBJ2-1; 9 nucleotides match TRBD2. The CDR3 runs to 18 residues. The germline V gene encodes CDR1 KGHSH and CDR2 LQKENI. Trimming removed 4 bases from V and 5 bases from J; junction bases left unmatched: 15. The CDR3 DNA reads TGTGCCAGCTCACAATCCGGGGGTTGGCTAGCGGGAAACAATGAGCAGTTCTCC. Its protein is CASSQSGGWLAGNNEQFS.

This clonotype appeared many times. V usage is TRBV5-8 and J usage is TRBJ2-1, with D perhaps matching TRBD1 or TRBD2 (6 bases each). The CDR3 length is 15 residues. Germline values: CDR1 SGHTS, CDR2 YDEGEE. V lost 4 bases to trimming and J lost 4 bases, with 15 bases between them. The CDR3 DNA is TGTGCCAGCAGCCTAAGAGGGGGGCAATACAATGAGCAGTTCTTC. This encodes CASSLRGGQYNEQFF.